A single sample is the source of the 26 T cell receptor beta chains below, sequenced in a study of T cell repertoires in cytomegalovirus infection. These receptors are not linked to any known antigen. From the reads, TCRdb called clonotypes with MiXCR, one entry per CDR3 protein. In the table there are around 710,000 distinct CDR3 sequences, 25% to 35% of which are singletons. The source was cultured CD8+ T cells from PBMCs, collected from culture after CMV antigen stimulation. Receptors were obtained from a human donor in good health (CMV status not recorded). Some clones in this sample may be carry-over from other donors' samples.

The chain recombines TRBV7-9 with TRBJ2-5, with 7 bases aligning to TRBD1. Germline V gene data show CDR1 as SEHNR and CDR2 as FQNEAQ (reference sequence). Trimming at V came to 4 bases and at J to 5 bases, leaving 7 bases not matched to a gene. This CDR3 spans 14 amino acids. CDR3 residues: CASSSIVRGETQYF. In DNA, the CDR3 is TGTGCCAGCAGCTCCATAGTCAGGGGGGAGACCCAGTACTTC.

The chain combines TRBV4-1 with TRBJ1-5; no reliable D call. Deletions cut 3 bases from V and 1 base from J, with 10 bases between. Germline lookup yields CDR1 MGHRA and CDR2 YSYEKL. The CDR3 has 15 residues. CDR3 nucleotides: TGCGCCAGCAGCCACAGGACCGGGAGCAATCAGCCCCAGCATTTT. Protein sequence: CASSHRTGSNQPQHF.

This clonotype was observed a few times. CDR3 protein: CASSMELPPYDEQFF. The CDR3 region has the DNA TGTGCCAGTAGTATGGAACTCCCACCGTACGATGAGCAGTTCTTC. The rearrangement uses TRBV19 and TRBJ2-1; D call uncertain. CDR1 and CDR2 (germline): LNHDA, SQIVND (reference sequence). The V end lost 3 bases, the J end lost 8 bases, and 17 bases lay between the germline ends. The CDR3 totals 15 residues.

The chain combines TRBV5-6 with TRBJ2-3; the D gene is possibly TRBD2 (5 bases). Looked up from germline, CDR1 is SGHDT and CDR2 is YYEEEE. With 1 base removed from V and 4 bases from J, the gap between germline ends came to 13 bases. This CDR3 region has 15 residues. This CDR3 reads CASSLIALEADTQYF. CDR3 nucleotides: TGTGCCAGCAGCTTGATTGCCCTGGAGGCAGATACGCAGTATTTT.

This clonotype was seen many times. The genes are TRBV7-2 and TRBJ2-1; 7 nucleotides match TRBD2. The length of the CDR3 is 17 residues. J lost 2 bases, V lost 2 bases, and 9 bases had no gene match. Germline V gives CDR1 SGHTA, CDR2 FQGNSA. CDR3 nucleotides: TGTGCCAGCAGCTTACTAGGTGCGGGGGACCCCTACAATGAGCAGTTCTTC. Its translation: CASSLLGAGDPYNEQFF.

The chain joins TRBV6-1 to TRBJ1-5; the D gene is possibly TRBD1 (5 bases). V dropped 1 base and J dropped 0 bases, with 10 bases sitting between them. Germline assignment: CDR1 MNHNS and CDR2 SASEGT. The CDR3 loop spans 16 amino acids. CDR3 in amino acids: CASSEVWGTSNQPQHF. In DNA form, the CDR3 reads TGTGCCAGCAGTGAAGTTTGGGGGACTAGCAATCAGCCCCAGCATTTT.

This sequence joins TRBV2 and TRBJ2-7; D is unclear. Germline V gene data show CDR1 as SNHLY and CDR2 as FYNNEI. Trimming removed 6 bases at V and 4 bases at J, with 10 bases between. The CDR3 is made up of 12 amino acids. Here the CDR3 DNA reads TGTGCCAGCAGGGGCAGACGATACGAGCAGTACGTC. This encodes CASRGRRYEQYV.

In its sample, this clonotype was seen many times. The CDR3 protein is CASSFQKAGTSTDTQYF. The CDR3 DNA follows: TGTGCCAGCAGCTTCCAAAAGGCCGGGACTAGCACAGATACGCAGTATTTT. This rearrangement joins TRBV7-9 to TRBJ2-3; maybe TRBD2 (6 bases). Germline V gene data show CDR1 as SEHNR and CDR2 as FQNEAQ (reference sequence). The CDR3 runs 17 residues. The V end was cut by 3 bases, the J end by 0 bases, with 16 bases between.

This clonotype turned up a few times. In DNA form, the CDR3 reads TGTGCCAGCAGTTATAGAGGGGGCGACTATGGCTACACCTTC. Translating gives CASSYRGGDYGYTF. V gene TRBV12-3 or TRBV12-4 combines with J gene TRBJ1-2; 7 bases align to TRBD1. This CDR3 region has 14 residues. The V and J ends lost 4 bases and 3 bases, in that order; junction bases with no gene match: 5.

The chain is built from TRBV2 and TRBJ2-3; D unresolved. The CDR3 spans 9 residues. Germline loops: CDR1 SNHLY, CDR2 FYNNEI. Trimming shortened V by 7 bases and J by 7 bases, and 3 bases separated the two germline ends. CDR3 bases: TGTGCCAGCACGAATACGCAGTATTTT. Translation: CASTNTQYF.

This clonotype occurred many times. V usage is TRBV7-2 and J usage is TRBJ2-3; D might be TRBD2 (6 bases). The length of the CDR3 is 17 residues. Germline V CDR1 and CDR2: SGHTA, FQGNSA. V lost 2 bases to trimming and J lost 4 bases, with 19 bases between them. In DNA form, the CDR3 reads TGTGCCAGCAGCTTAATTGAAGGGGCTAGCGACGCAGATACGCAGTATTTT. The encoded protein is CASSLIEGASDADTQYF.

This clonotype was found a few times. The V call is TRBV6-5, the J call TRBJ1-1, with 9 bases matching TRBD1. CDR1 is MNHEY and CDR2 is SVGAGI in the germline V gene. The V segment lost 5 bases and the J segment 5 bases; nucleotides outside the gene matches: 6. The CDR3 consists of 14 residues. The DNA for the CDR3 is TGTGCCAGCAGTACGACAGGGGGGTTTACTGAAGCTTTCTTT. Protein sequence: CASSTTGGFTEAFF.

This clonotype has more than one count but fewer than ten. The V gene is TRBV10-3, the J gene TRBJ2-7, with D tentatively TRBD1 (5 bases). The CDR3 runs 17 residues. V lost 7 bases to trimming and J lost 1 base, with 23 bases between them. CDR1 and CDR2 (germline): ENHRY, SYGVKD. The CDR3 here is CAIMSVSPDKGSYEQYF. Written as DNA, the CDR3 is TGTGCCATCATGTCGGTTAGTCCGGACAAAGGATCCTACGAGCAGTACTTC.

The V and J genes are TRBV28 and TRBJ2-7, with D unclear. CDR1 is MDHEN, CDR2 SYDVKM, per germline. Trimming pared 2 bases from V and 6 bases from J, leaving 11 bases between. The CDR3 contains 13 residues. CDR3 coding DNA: TGTGCCAGCAGTTTAGGGGTCCGAGCCGAGCAGTACGTC. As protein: CASSLGVRAEQYV.

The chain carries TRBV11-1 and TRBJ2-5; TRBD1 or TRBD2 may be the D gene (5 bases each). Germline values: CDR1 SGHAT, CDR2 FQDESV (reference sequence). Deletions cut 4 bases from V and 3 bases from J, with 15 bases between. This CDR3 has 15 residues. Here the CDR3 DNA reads TGTGCCAGCAGCTCCCCGGGACGGGAAAAAGAGACCCAGTACTTC. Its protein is CASSSPGREKETQYF.

The CDR3 DNA sequence: TGTGCCAGCAGCTTAGAACAGGGCGCGGTCGTGAGCACAGATACGCAGTATTTT. This translates into CASSLEQGAVVSTDTQYF. The chain is built from TRBV7-9 and TRBJ2-3, with D perhaps matching TRBD1 (6 bases). Germline CDR1 and CDR2: SEHNR and FQNEAQ (reference sequence). This CDR3 is built from 18 residues. Between the trimmed V and J ends, which lost 1 base and 0 bases, there was a span of 17 bases.

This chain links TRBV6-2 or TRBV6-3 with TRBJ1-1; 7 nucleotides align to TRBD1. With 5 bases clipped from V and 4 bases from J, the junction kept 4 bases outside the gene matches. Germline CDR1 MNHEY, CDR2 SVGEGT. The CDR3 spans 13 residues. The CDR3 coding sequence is TGTGCCAGCAGTACAGGGGTCGCCACTGAAGCTTTCTTT. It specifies CASSTGVATEAFF.

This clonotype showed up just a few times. The CDR3 loop reads CASSFGTYSYNEQFF. The CDR3 DNA sequence: TGTGCCAGCAGCTTCGGGACCTACTCCTACAATGAGCAGTTCTTC. This chain links TRBV7-2 with TRBJ2-1, with D perhaps matching TRBD1 or TRBD2 (5 bases each). The CDR3 spans 15 residues. Trimming removed 3 bases at V and 0 bases at J, with 9 bases between. Germline CDR1 reads SGHTA; CDR2 reads FQGNSA.

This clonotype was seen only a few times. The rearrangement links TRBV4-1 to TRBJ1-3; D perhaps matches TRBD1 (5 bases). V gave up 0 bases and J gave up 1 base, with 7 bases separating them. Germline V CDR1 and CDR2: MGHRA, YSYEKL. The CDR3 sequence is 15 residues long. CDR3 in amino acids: CASSQDGASGNTIYF. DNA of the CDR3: TGCGCCAGCAGCCAAGACGGGGCGTCTGGAAACACCATATATTTT.

CDR3 nucleotides: TGTGCCAGCAGTCCCTTAGCGGGGGGCATCTACGAGCAGTACGTC. Encoded protein: CASSPLAGGIYEQYV. This chain links TRBV6-5 with TRBJ2-7; the match to TRBD2 covers 10 bases. J lost 3 bases, V lost 5 bases, and 7 bases had no gene match. The V gene's germline CDR1 is MNHEY and CDR2 SVGAGI. The CDR3 consists of 15 residues.

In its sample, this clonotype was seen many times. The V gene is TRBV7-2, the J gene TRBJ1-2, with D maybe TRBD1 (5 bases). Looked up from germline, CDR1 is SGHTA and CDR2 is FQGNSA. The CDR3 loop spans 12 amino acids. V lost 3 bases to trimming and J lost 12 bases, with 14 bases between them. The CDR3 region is CASSFGTPEDTF. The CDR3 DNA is TGTGCCAGCAGCTTCGGGACTCCCGAGGACACCTTC.

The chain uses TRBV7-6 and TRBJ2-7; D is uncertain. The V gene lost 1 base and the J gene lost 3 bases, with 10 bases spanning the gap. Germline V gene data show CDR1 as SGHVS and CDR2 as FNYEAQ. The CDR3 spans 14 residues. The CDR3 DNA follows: TGTGCCAGCAGCTTAGGGGAAGGTCGCTACGAGCAGTACGTC. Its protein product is CASSLGEGRYEQYV.

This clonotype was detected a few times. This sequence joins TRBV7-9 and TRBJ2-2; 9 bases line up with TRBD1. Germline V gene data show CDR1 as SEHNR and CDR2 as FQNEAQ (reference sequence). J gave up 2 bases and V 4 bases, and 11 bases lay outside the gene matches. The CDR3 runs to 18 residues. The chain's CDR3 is CASSSPKLTGGNTGELFF. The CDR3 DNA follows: TGTGCCAGCAGCTCGCCGAAGCTGACAGGGGGAAACACCGGGGAGCTGTTTTTT.

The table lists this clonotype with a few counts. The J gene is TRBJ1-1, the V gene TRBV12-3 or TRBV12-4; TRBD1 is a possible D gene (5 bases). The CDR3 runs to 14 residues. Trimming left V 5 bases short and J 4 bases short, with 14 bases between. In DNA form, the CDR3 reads TGTGCCAGCAGTCCCAGGGTGTTCGGCACTGAAGCTTTCTTT. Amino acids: CASSPRVFGTEAFF.

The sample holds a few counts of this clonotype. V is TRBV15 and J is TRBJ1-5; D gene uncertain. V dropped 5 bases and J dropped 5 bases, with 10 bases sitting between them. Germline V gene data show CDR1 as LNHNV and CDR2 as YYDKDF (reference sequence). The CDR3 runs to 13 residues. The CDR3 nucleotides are TGTGCCACCAGCCCAAGGACCGATCAGCCCCAGCATTTT. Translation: CATSPRTDQPQHF.

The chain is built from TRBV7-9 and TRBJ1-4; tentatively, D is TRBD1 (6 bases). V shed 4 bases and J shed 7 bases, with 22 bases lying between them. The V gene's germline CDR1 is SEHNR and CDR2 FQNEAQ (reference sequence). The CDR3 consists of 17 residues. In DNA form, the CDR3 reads TGTGCCAGCAGCTCCCCCCGGATGAGCAGGGGAGGTGAAAAACTGTTTTTT. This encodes CASSSPRMSRGGEKLFF.